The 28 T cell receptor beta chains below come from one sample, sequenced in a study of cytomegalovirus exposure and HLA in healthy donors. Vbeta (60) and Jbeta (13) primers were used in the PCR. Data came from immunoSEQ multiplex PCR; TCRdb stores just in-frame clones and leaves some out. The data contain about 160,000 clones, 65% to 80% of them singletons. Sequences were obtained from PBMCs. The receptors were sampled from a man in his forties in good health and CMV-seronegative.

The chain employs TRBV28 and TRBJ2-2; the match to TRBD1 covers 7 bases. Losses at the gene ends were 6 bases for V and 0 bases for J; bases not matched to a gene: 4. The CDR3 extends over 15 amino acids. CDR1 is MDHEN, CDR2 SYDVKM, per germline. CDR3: CASSPGTANTGELFF. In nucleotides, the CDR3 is TGTGCCAGCAGCCCCGGGACAGCGAACACCGGGGAGCTGTTTTTT.

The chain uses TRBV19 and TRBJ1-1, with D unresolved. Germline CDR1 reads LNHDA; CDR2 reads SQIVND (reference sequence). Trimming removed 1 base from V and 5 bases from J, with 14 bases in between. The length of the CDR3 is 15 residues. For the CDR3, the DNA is TGTGCCAGTAGTATAGTGGCAGGATTTAATACTGAAGCTTTCTTT. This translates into CASSIVAGFNTEAFF.

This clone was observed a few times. The CDR3 coding sequence is TGTGCCAGTAGTCGGAGCGGGGATACGCAGTATTTT. Translated, it gives CASSRSGDTQYF. The V gene is TRBV19, the J gene TRBJ2-3, with D possibly TRBD2 on 6 matching bases. The germline CDR1 and CDR2 sequences are LNHDA and SQIVND (reference sequence). This CDR3 has 12 amino acids. V lost 5 bases, J lost 6 bases, and 9 bases lay in between.

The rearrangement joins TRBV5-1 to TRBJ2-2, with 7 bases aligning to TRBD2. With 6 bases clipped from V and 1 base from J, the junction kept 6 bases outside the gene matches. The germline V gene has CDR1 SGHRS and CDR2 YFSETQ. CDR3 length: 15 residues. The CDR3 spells CASMIPSGNTGELFF. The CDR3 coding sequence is TGCGCCAGCATGATTCCTAGCGGGAACACCGGGGAGCTGTTTTTT.

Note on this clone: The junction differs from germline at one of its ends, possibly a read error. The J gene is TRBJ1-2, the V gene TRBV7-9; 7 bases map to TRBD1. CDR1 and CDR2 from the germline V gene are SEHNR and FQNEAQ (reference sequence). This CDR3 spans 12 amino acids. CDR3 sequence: CSSSMTGNGYTF. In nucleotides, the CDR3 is TGTTCCAGCAGCATGACAGGGAATGGCTACACCTTC.

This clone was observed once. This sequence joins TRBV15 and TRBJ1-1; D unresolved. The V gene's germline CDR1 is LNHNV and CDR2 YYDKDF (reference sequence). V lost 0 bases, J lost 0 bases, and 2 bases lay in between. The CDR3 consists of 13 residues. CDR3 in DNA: TGTGCCACCAGCAGAGACGTGAACACTGAAGCTTTCTTT. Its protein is CATSRDVNTEAFF. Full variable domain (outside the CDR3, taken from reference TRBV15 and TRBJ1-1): DAMVIQNPRYQVTQFGKPVTLSCSQTLNHNVMYWYQQKSSQAPKLLFHYYDKDFNNEADTPDNFQSRRPNTSFCFLDIRSPGLGDTAMYLCATSRDVNTEAFFGQGTRLTVV.

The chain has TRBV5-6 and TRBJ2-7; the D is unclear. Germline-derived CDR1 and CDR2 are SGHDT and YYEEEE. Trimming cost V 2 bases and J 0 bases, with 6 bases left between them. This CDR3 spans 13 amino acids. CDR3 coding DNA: TGTGCCAGCAGCTTAAGGAGCTCCTACGAGCAGTACTTC. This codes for CASSLRSSYEQYF.

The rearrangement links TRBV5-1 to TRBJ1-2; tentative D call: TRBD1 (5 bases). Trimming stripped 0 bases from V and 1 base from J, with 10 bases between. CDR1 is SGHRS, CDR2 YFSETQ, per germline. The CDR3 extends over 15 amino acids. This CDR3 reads CASSLGGGVNYGYTF. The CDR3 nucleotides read TGCGCCAGCAGCTTGGGGGGGGGAGTTAACTATGGCTACACCTTC. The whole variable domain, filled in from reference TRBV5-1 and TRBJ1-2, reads KAGVTQTPRYLIKTRGQQVTLSCSPISGHRSVSWYQQTPGQGLQFLFEYFSETQRNKGNFPGRFSGRQFSNSRSEMNVSTLELGDSALYLCASSLGGGVNYGYTFGSGTRLTVV.

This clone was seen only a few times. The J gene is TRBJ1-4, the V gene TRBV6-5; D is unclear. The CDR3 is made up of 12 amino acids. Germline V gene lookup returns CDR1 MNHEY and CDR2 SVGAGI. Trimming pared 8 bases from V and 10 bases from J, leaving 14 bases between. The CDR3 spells CASGGYGGKLFF. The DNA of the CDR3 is TGTGCCAGCGGCGGGTATGGTGGAAAACTGTTTTTT.

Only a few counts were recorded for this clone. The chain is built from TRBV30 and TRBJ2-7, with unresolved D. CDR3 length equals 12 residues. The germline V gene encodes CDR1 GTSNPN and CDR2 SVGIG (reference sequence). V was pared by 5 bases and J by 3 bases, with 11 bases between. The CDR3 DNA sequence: TGTGCCTGGGCCAGCAGGTTCTACGAGCAGTACTTC. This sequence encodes CAWASRFYEQYF.

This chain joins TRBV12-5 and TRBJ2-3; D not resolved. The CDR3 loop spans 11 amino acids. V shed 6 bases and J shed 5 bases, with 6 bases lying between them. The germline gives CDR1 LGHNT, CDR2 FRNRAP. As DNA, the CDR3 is TGTGCTAGTGGACTGCAAGATACGCAGTATTTT. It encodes CASGLQDTQYF.

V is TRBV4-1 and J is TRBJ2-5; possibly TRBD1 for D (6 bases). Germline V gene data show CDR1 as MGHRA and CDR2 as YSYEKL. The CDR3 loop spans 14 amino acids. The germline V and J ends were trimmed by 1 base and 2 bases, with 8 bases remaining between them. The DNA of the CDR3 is TGCGCCAGCAGCCAAGTACAGGGTCAAGAGACCCAGTACTTC. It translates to CASSQVQGQETQYF.

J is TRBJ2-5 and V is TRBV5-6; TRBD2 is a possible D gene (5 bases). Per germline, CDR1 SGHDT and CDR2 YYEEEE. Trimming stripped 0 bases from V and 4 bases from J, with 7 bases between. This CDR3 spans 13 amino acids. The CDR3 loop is CASSLAAGETQYF. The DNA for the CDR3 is TGTGCCAGCAGCTTGGCGGCGGGAGAGACCCAGTACTTC.

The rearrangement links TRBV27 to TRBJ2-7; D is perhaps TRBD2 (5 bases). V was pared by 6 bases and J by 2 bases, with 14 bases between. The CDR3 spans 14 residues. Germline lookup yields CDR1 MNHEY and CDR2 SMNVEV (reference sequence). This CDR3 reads CASSQTRPAYEQYF. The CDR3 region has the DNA TGTGCCAGCAGCCAAACTAGACCGGCCTACGAGCAGTACTTC.

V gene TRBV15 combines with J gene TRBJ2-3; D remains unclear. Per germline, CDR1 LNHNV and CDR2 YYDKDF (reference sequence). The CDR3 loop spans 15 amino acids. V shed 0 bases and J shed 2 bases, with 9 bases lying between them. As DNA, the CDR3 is TGTGCCACCAGCAGAGATCGGTCCCTCACAGATACGCAGTATTTT. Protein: CATSRDRSLTDTQYF.

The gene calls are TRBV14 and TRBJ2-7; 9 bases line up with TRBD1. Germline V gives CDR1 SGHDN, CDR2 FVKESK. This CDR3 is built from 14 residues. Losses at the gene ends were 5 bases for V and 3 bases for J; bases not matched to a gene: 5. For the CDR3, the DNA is TGTGCCAGCAGCGCCGGGACAGGGAACTACGAGCAGTACTTC. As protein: CASSAGTGNYEQYF.

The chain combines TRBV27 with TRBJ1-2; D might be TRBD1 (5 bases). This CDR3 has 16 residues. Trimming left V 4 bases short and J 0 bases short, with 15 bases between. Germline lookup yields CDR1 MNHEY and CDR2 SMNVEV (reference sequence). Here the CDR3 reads CASSSGPGTPNYGYTF. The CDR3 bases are TGTGCCAGCAGTTCAGGCCCGGGGACTCCTAACTATGGCTACACCTTC.

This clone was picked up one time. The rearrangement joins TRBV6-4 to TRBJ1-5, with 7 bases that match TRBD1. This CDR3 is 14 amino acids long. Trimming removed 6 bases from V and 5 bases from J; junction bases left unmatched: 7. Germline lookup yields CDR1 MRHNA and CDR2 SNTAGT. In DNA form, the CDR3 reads TGTGCCAGCAGGACCGGACAGGTCGATCAGCCCCAGCATTTT. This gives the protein CASRTGQVDQPQHF.

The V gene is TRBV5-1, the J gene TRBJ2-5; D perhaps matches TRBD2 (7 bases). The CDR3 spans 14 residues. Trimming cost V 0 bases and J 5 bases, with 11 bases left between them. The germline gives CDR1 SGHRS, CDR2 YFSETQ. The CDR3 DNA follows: TGCGCCAGCAGCTTGGGGGGGGGCCGGGAGACCCAGTACTTC. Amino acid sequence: CASSLGGGRETQYF.

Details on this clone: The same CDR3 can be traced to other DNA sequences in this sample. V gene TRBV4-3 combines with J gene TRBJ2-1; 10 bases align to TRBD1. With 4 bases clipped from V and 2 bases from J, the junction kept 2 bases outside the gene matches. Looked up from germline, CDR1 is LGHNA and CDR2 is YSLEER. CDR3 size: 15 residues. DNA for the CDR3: TGCGCCAGCAGCCGGGGGACAGGGGCCTACAATGAGCAGTTCTTC. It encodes CASSRGTGAYNEQFF.

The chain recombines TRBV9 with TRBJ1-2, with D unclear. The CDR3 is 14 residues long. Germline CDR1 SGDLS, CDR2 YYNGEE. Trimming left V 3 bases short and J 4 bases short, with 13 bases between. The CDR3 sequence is CASSEFGVGYGYTF. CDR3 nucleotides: TGTGCCAGCAGCGAATTCGGAGTGGGCTATGGCTACACCTTC.

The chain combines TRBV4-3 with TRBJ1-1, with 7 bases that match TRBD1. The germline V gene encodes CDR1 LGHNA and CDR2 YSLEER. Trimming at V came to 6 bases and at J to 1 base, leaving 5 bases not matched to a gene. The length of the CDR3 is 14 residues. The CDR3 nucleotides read TGCGCCAGCAGGGGACAGCTAAAGAACACTGAAGCTTTCTTT. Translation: CASRGQLKNTEAFF.

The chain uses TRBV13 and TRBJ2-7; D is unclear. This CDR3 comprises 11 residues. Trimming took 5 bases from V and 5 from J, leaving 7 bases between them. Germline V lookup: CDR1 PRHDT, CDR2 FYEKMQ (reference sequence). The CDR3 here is CASSPQDEQYF. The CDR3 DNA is TGTGCCAGCAGCCCCCAGGACGAGCAGTACTTC. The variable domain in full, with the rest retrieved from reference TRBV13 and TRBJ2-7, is AAGVIQSPRHLIKEKRETATLKCYPIPRHDTVYWYQQGPGQDPQFLISFYEKMQSDKGSIPDRFSAQQFSDYHSELNMSSLELGDSALYFCASSPQDEQYFGPGTRLTVT.

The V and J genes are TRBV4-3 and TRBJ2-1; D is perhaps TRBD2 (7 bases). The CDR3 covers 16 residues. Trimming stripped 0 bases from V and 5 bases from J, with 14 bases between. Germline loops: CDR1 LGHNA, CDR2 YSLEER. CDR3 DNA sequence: TGCGCCAGCAGCCAAGATCTGAGGGGGGGTCACAATGAGCAGTTCTTC. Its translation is CASSQDLRGGHNEQFF.

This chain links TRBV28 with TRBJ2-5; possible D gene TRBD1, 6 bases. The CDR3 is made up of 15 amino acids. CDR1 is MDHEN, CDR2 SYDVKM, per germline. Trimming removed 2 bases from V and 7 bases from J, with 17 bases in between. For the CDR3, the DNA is TGTGCCAGCAGTTTAGGATCTACAGGGACGGGGACCCAGTACTTC. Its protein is CASSLGSTGTGTQYF.

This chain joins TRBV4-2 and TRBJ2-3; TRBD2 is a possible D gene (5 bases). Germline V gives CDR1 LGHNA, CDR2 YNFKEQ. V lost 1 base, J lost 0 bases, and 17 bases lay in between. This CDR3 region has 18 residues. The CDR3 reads CASSQVVSRGSSTDTQYF. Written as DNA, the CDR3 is TGTGCCAGCAGCCAAGTTGTAAGTAGAGGGTCTAGCACAGATACGCAGTATTTT.

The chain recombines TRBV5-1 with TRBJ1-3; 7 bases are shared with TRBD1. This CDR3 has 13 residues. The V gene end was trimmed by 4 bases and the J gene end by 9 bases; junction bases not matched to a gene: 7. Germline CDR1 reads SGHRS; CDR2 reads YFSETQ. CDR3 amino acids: CASSLGQDATIYF. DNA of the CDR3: TGCGCCAGCAGCCTCGGACAGGACGCCACCATATATTTT.

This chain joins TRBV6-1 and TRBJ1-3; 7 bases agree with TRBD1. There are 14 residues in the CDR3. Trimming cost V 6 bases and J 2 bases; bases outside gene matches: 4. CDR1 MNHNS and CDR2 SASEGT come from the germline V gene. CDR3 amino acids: CASRRGQTGNTIYF. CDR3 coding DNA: TGTGCCAGCAGGAGGGGACAGACTGGAAACACCATATATTTT.